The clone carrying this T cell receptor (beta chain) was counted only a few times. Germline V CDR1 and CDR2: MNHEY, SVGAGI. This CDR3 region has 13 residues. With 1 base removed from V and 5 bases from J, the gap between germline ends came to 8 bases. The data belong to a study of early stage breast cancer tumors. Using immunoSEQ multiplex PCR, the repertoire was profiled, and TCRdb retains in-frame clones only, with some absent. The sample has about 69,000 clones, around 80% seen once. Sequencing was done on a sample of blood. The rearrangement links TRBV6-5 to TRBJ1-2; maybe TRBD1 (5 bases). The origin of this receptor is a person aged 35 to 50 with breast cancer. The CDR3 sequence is CASSYWGEYGYTF. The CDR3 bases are TGTGCCAGCAGTTACTGGGGGGAGTATGGCTACACCTTC.